A selection of T cell receptor beta chains follows, all from one sample in a study of T and B cells in COVID-19 patients. TCRdb used MiXCR to reprocess the multiplex PCR reads, holding one entry per CDR3 protein. In the table there are several thousand distinct CDR3 sequences, 25% to 35% of which are singletons. Sequencing was performed on blood. These receptors were taken from a human donor who had recovered from COVID-19. CDR3s include the opening cysteine and the closing phenylalanine or tryptophan. The D gene is left open where the match is weak. Clone size is given for some rows only: seen once, a few or many times, or a class if the clone is expanded.

d_gene: .; v_gene: TRBV18; abundance: .; j_gene: TRBJ1-1; CDR3nt: TGTGCCAGCTCGCAAGCGATGAACACTGAAGCTTTCTTT; CDR3aa: CASSQAMNTEAFF
d_gene: TRBD2; v_gene: TRBV12-3/TRBV12-4; abundance: few; j_gene: TRBJ2-1; CDR3nt: TGTGCCAGCACCCTATCTCTAGCGGGAGGGTCTTACAATGAGCAGTTCTTC; CDR3aa: CASTLSLAGGSYNEQFF
d_gene: TRBD2; v_gene: TRBV5-4; abundance: few; j_gene: TRBJ2-1; CDR3nt: TGTGCCAGCAGTCCAGCGGGACTAGCGGGAGGGAATGAGCAGTTCTTC; CDR3aa: CASSPAGLAGGNEQFF
d_gene: .; v_gene: TRBV6-5; abundance: medium-sized; j_gene: TRBJ2-2; CDR3nt: TGTGCCAGCAGCTCCTTGGTCATCACCGGGGAGCTGTTTTTT; CDR3aa: CASSSLVITGELFF
d_gene: TRBD1; v_gene: TRBV30; abundance: medium-sized; j_gene: TRBJ2-5; CDR3nt: TGTGCCTGGACTCCCCGCTCGACAGGGTGGGAGACCCAGTACTTC; CDR3aa: CAWTPRSTGWETQYF
d_gene: .; v_gene: TRBV15; abundance: .; j_gene: TRBJ2-1; CDR3nt: TGTGCCACCAGCAGAGAACAACCGGGACAAGCCTACAATGAGCAGTTCTTC; CDR3aa: CATSREQPGQAYNEQFF
d_gene: TRBD2; v_gene: TRBV5-6; abundance: few; j_gene: TRBJ2-1; CDR3nt: TGTGCCAGCAGCTTGGGTGAGTCGGTGTGGGGACTAGGGCGGAATGAGCAGTTCTTC; CDR3aa: CASSLGESVWGLGRNEQFF
d_gene: TRBD1; v_gene: TRBV6-5; abundance: .; j_gene: TRBJ2-1; CDR3nt: TGTGCCAGCAGTTACCGGACAGGGGGGTCCTACAATGAGCAGTTCTTC; CDR3aa: CASSYRTGGSYNEQFF
d_gene: .; v_gene: TRBV30; abundance: few; j_gene: TRBJ2-1; CDR3nt: TGTGCCTGGAGCGTCCTCGGGAGCTCCTACAATGAGCAGTTCTTC; CDR3aa: CAWSVLGSSYNEQFF
d_gene: TRBD2; v_gene: TRBV6-1; abundance: medium-sized; j_gene: TRBJ2-3; CDR3nt: TGTGCCAGCAGTGGACTAGCGGGAGCAGATACGCAGTATTTT; CDR3aa: CASSGLAGADTQYF